This T cell receptor beta chain was observed in a study of T-cell memory formation after mild COVID-19. The authors produced TCR alpha and TCR beta cDNA libraries with sample barcodes and UMIs by 5'RACE using constant-segment primers. One entry per CDR3 protein results from TCRdb running MiXCR on the 5' RACE reads. The repertoire holds 170,000 or so distinct CDR3 sequences, with 20% to 25% as singletons. This clonotype was detected a few times. Sequenced material: PBMCs or a T cell subset sorted from them (not recorded which). The source is an adult woman who had mild COVID-19 (a few samples of this study predate the infection). Cell type and time point are not known.

DNA of the CDR3: TGTGCCAGCAGCTTACATGGAGGGACACCCCTCGAGCAGTACTTC. This codes for CASSLHGGTPLEQYF. V and J are TRBV7-9 and TRBJ2-7, with D perhaps given as TRBD1 or TRBD2 (6 bases each). Germline CDR1 reads SEHNR; CDR2 reads FQNEAQ (reference sequence). This CDR3 has 15 residues. Trimming shortened V by 2 bases and J by 6 bases, and 17 bases separated the two germline ends.